The present T cell receptor beta chain was sequenced within a study of neurological immune-mediated disorders. General study results and limits: Subjects shared no identical expanded-clone CDR3 amino acid sequences, suggesting private TCR-beta repertoires in all groups. HTLV-1-associated myelopathy had the most TCR clonal expansion, and multiple sclerosis had the least, less than healthy controls.

The making of cDNA relied on 5'RACE with 10-nucleotide random UMIs. TCRdb recomputed calls from the 5' RACE reads with MiXCR, one row per CDR3 protein. Of under 90,000 distinct CDR3 sequences detected, roughly 9.9% appear once; the ten largest clones hold 1.7%. For the unsorted libraries, 2 million PBMCs stored at -80 C served as input. This clonotype came up many times. The antigen is not known. The CDR3 covers 16 residues. Losses at the gene ends were 7 bases for V and 4 bases for J; bases not matched to a gene: 10. The germline gives CDR1 SGHVS, CDR2 FQNEAQ. Sequenced sample: PBMCs. This TCR derives from a man over 45 in good health. The chain is built from TRBV7-8 and TRBJ2-1, with 10 bases identical to TRBD1. Here the CDR3 reads CASKKGTGDLYNEQFF. CDR3 nucleotide sequence: TGTGCCAGCAAAAAGGGGACAGGGGACCTATACAATGAGCAGTTCTTC.